This T cell receptor (beta chain) is drawn from a study of blood T cell repertoires in COVID-19. Study-level background: The study drew acute and convalescent COVID-19 samples from the United States, Italy and Spain. In each case, the material was cDNA or gDNA derived from T cells, B-cell-depleted T cells, or PBMCs.

Per the original methods: The authors estimated nucleated cell counts from reference gene primer amplification. TCRdb's table, derived via immunoSEQ multiplex PCR, lists solely in-frame clones and lacks some. Clonal size and the V and J genes are those of that table, whereas D and trimming came from the DNA. Altogether roughly 250,000 clones are present, roughly 85% being singletons, with the ten largest covering over 0.95%. This TCR was recovered from a man aged 35 to 55 with acute or convalescent COVID-19. The sequencing sample was made of peripheral blood.

The CDR3: CASSIQNQPQHF. CDR3 DNA: TGTGCCAGTAGTATCCAAAATCAGCCCCAGCATTTT. The V call is TRBV19, the J call TRBJ1-5; D call uncertain. Per germline, CDR1 LNHDA and CDR2 SQIVND (reference sequence). CDR3 size: 12 residues. V shed 3 bases and J shed 4 bases, with 4 bases lying between them.